This is a list of T cell receptor beta chains from one sample in a study of cytomegalovirus exposure and HLA in healthy donors. TCRdb keeps only in-frame clones here, not all; method: immunoSEQ multiplex PCR. The sample comprises about 140,000 clones, around 80% of which are singletons, and 6.5% to 8% rests with the top ten. The sequencing input was PBMCs. These receptors came from a man in his forties or fifties in good health and CMV-seropositive. CDR3s include the opening cysteine and the closing phenylalanine or tryptophan. The D gene is left open where the match is weak. Clone size, where shown, is once, few, many, or a class for clones that have expanded.

V gene	D gene	J gene	clone size	CDR3 protein	CDR3 DNA
TRBV6-1	.	TRBJ1-1	.	CASDFSTEAFF	TGTGCCAGCGATTTTAGCACTGAAGCTTTCTTT
TRBV5-4	.	TRBJ2-7	.	CASSLAAGAYEQYF	TGTGCCAGCAGCTTGGCTGCAGGGGCCTACGAGCAGTACTTC
TRBV2	TRBD1	TRBJ1-1	once	CASSETGGLLNTEAFF	TGTGCCAGCAGTGAAACAGGGGGCCTATTGAACACTGAAGCTTTCTTT
TRBV28	.	TRBJ2-5	.	CASSPGGGLAQYF	TGTGCCAGCAGTCCGGGCGGGGGCTTAGCCCAGTACTTC
TRBV27	.	TRBJ2-7	.	CASSLGRESDEQYF	TGTGCCAGCAGTTTAGGACGGGAGAGCGACGAGCAGTACTTC
TRBV2	.	TRBJ2-1	few	CASSELDSSSYNEQFF	TGTGCCAGCAGTGAGCTCGACTCGAGCTCCTACAATGAGCAGTTCTTC
TRBV27	TRBD2	TRBJ2-2	once	CASSLRSWVAGVLWTGELFF	TGTGCCAGCAGTTTGAGGAGTTGGGTAGCGGGAGTATTGTGGACCGGGGAGCTGTTTTTT
TRBV7-3	.	TRBJ2-1	.	CASSLSVGNEQFF	TGTGCCAGCAGCTTATCCGTCGGCAATGAGCAGTTCTTC
TRBV11-1	.	TRBJ2-3	.	CASSLGRKATTQYF	TGTGCCAGCAGCTTAGGTCGTAAAGCCACTACGCAGTATTTT
TRBV7-2	TRBD2	TRBJ2-2	.	CASSLTSGRVNTGELFF	TGTGCCAGCAGCTTAACTAGCGGGAGAGTCAACACCGGGGAGCTGTTTTTT
TRBV6-4	.	TRBJ1-4	.	CASSRRSGLNEKLFF	TGTGCCAGCAGCCGACGGTCGGGACTTAATGAAAAACTGTTTTTT
TRBV5-1	.	TRBJ2-7	.	CASSLVGGEQYF	TGCGCCAGCAGCTTGGTGGGAGGCGAGCAGTACTTC